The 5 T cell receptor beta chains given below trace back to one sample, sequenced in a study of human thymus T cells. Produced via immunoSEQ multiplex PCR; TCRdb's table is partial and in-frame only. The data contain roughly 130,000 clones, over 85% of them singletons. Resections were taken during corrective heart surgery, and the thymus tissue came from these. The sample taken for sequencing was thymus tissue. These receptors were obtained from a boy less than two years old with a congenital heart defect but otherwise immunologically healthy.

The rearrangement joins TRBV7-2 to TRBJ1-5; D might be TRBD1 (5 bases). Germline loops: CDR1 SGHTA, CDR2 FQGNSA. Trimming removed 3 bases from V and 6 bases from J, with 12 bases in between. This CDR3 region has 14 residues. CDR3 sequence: CASSFGAAGQPQHF. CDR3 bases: TGTGCCAGCAGCTTCGGGGCGGCGGGTCAGCCCCAGCATTTT.

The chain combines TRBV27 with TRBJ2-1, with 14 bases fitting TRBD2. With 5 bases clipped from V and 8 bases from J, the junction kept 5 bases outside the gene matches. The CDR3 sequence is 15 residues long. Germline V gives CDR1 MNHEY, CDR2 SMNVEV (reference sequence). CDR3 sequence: CASSMTSGGVYEQFF. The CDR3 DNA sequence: TGTGCCAGCAGTATGACTAGCGGGGGGGTTTATGAGCAGTTCTTC.

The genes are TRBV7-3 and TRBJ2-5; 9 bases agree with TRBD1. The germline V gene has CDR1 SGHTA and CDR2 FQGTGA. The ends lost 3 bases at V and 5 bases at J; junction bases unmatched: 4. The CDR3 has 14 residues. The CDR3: CASSFGTGSETQYF. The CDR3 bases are TGTGCCAGCAGCTTTGGGACAGGGAGTGAGACCCAGTACTTC.

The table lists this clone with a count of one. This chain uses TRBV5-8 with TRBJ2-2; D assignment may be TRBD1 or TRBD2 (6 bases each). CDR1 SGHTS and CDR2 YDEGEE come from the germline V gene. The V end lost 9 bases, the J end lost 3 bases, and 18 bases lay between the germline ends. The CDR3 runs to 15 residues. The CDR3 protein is CATSVGGHYTGELFF. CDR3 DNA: TGTGCCACCTCAGTAGGGGGGCATTACACCGGGGAGCTGTTTTTT.

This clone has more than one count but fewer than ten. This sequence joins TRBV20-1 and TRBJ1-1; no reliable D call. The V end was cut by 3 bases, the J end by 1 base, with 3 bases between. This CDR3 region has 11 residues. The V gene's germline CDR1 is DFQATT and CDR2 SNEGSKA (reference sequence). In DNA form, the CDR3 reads TGCAGTGCTAGTTGGAACACTGAAGCTTTCTTT. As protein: CSASWNTEAFF.